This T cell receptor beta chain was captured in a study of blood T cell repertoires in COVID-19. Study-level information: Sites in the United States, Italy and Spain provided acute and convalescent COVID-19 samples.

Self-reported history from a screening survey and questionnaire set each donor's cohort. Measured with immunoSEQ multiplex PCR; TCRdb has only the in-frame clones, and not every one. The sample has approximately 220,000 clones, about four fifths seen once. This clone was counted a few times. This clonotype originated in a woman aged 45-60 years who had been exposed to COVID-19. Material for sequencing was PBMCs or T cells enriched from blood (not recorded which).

The CDR3 sequence: CASSLETGAGNTIYF. CDR3 bases: TGTGCCAGCAGCTTGGAGACAGGGGCTGGAAACACCATATATTTT. This chain uses TRBV13 with TRBJ1-3; 8 bases match TRBD1. The CDR3 runs 15 residues. V was pared by 3 bases and J by 2 bases, with 3 bases of the junction left unmatched. Germline V gives CDR1 PRHDT, CDR2 FYEKMQ (reference sequence).